This TCR beta chain was captured in a study of blood T cells in healthy people across ages. Study results and caveats: Strong correlation linked observed beta diversity and percent naive T cells.

Regarding this clonotype: The target antigen is unknown.

Extracted total RNA amounted to at least 6 micrograms for each sample. Then a second PCR, running roughly 7 to 11 cycles, was carried out with a sample-barcoded 5' primer and a J-beta primer mix. TCRdb processed the 5' RACE reads anew with MiXCR; each CDR3 protein has one entry. Of roughly 680,000 distinct CDR3 sequences listed, under 25% are singletons. CDR3 size: 15 residues. Germline V gene lookup returns CDR1 DFQATT and CDR2 SNEGSKA (reference sequence). The source of this sequence is a man between 65 and 85 years old in good health. The chain is built from TRBV20-1 and TRBJ2-5; no clear D. The J call could be wrong; TRBJ2-7 is a better fit for the DNA end. The sample comprised blood. Written as DNA, the CDR3 is TGCAGTGCTAGTAGGTCGGTATCCGGCTCGGACGAGCAGTACTTC. Its protein product is CSASRSVSGSDEQYF.